This T cell receptor (beta chain) was sequenced during a study of blood T cell repertoires in COVID-19. The cohort comprised adults aged 18 to 89 years residing in approximately 22 US areas. Profiled with immunoSEQ multiplex PCR; TCRdb holds only in-frame clones, not every one. This sample yields under 150,000 clones, of which around four fifths are seen a single time; around 6.5% belongs to the top ten. This clone was counted a few times. Looked up from germline, CDR1 is SGDLS and CDR2 is YYNGEE. Trimming cost V 4 bases and J 0 bases, with 14 bases left between them. This CDR3 is built from 15 residues.

The receptor was isolated from a woman between 40 and 50 years old who had recovered from COVID-19. Sequencing was performed on PBMCs or T cells enriched from blood (not recorded which). This sequence joins TRBV9 and TRBJ2-7, with a possible D match to TRBD2 (5 bases). This CDR3 reads CASSPSGIGSYEQYF. The CDR3 DNA sequence: TGTGCCAGCAGCCCCAGCGGTATAGGCTCCTACGAGCAGTACTTC.